This TCR beta chain was sequenced for a study of tumor-infiltrating lymphocytes in localized non-small cell lung cancer. Only in-frame clones appear in the TCRdb table, and some are missing; sequencing was by immunoSEQ multiplex PCR. The sample lists approximately 12,000 clones, about 78% occurring once. The CDR3 is 14 residues long. Germline V gives CDR1 GTSNPN, CDR2 SVGIG (reference sequence). The TCR comes from a human donor with non-small cell lung cancer. The sample consisted of uninvolved lung tissue not adjacent to the tumor. The V and J genes are TRBV30 and TRBJ2-2, with 8 bases that match TRBD1. CDR3 DNA: TGTGGATGGGACGGGACAGGACAAACCGGGGAGCTGTTTTTT. As protein: CGWDGTGQTGELFF.